Listed here is a single T cell receptor (beta chain). Its target is not known. CDR1 and CDR2 from the germline V gene are LNHDA and SQIVND (reference sequence). This CDR3 is 14 amino acids long. V was shortened by 2 bases and J by 3 bases, with 8 bases between the two germline ends. The data were taken from a study of Ad26.COV2.S vaccination and SARS-CoV-2 variants. Turning to the study itself: In the study, Ad26.COV2.S was injected intramuscularly once, or twice 56 days apart. Whole-study results and caveats: Substantial breadth was reportedly displayed by spike-specific CD8+ and CD4+ T cell responses after vaccination.

Assay: immunoSEQ multiplex PCR; the TCRdb copy retains only in-frame clones and omits some. The table has 430,000 or so clones, 85% to 90% seen once. The treatment: roughly 20 received Ad26.COV2.S at low or high dose, single or two shots; five or six received placebo; per-sample allocation not given. Sampling occurred on day 63 after the first vaccine or placebo injection. Based in Boston, the donor was an adult of 18-55 years. Sequenced here: peripheral blood, sampled in a trial of Ad26.COV2.S vaccine versus placebo. The V gene is TRBV19, the J gene TRBJ1-5; D gene unclear. The receptor was isolated from a person between 18 and 60 years old who received the Ad26.COV2.S COVID-19 vaccine or a placebo. The CDR3 DNA reads as TGTGCCAGTAGTATATACTCACACAATCAGCCCCAGCATTTT. Translated, it gives CASSIYSHNQPQHF.